These 24 T cell receptor beta chains were sequenced from one sample in a study of T cell repertoires in cytomegalovirus infection. These TCRs' antigens remain unknown. TCRdb reprocessed the reads via MiXCR and lists one record per CDR3 protein. The profile covers roughly 800,000 distinct CDR3 sequences, with approximately 32% appearing a single time and under 15% taken by the ten largest. Here the sequenced sample was cultured CD8+ T cells from PBMCs, taken from culture after CMV antigen stimulation. Receptor source: a human donor in good health (CMV status not recorded). Some clones in this sample may be carry-over from other donors' samples.

J is TRBJ1-5 and V is TRBV28, with a tentative D call TRBD1 (5 bases). Germline lookup yields CDR1 MDHEN and CDR2 SYDVKM. This CDR3 is built from 15 residues. V was clipped by 7 bases and J by 6 bases, with 19 bases between them. CDR3 amino acids: CASKGGVLSVQPQHF. CDR3 coding DNA: TGTGCCAGCAAGGGAGGGGTTCTTTCGGTTCAGCCCCAGCATTTT. The full variable domain, completed using reference TRBV28 and TRBJ1-5, is DVKVTQSSRYLVKRTGEKVFLECVQDMDHENMFWYRQDPGLGLRLIYFSYDVKMKEKGDIPEGYSVSREKKERFSLILESASTNQTSMYLCASKGGVLSVQPQHFGDGTRLSIL.

This clonotype was detected only a few times. This chain uses TRBV15 with TRBJ2-7; D remains ambiguous. Germline V lookup: CDR1 LNHNV, CDR2 YYDKDF (reference sequence). This CDR3 has 12 residues. V lost 6 bases, J lost 0 bases, and 6 bases lay in between. CDR3 nucleotides: TGTGCCACCAGGGGAAACTCCTACGAGCAGTACTTC. As protein: CATRGNSYEQYF.

Here the CDR3 reads CASSLGGNSHEQYF. As DNA, the CDR3 is TGTGCCAGCAGCCTCGGCGGCAACTCGCACGAGCAGTACTTC. The chain joins TRBV7-2 to TRBJ2-7; unclear D gene. This CDR3 contains 14 residues. Germline V lookup: CDR1 SGHTA, CDR2 FQGNSA. Trimming pared 5 bases from V and 5 bases from J, leaving 16 bases between.

This clonotype was counted at least ten times. The chain uses TRBV7-8 and TRBJ2-3; possibly TRBD1 for D (5 bases). V lost 4 bases, J lost 2 bases, and 13 bases lay in between. The CDR3 consists of 15 residues. CDR1 is SGHVS, CDR2 FQNEAQ, per germline. The CDR3 reads CASSYVGRPTDTQYF. The CDR3 DNA follows: TGTGCCAGCAGCTACGTGGGGCGACCCACAGATACGCAGTATTTT. The entire variable domain, with the rest obtained from reference TRBV7-8 and TRBJ2-3, is as follows: GAGVSQSPRYKVAKRGQDVALRCDPISGHVSLFWYQQALGQGPEFLTYFQNEAQLDKSGLPSDRFFAERPEGSVSTLKIQRTQQEDSAVYLCASSYVGRPTDTQYFGPGTRLTVL.

This clonotype was observed many times. V and J are TRBV7-2 and TRBJ1-3, with D perhaps matching TRBD1 (6 bases). CDR1 SGHTA and CDR2 FQGNSA come from the germline V gene. V was shortened by 0 bases and J by 0 bases, with 12 bases between the two germline ends. The CDR3 has 17 amino acids. The CDR3 sequence: CASSLAPTGYSGNTIYF. The CDR3 region has the DNA TGTGCCAGCAGCTTAGCACCGACAGGTTACTCTGGAAACACCATATATTTT.

The V gene is TRBV15, the J gene TRBJ2-3; D gene ambiguous. The V end was cut by 6 bases, the J end by 5 bases, with 9 bases between. Germline V gene data show CDR1 as LNHNV and CDR2 as YYDKDF (reference sequence). CDR3 length equals 12 residues. The CDR3 region is CATSLFGDTQYF. In DNA, the CDR3 is TGTGCCACCAGTCTGTTCGGAGATACGCAGTATTTT. The full variable domain, with the rest looked up from reference TRBV15 and TRBJ2-3, is DAMVIQNPRYQVTQFGKPVTLSCSQTLNHNVMYWYQQKSSQAPKLLFHYYDKDFNNEADTPDNFQSRRPNTSFCFLDIRSPGLGDTAMYLCATSLFGDTQYFGPGTRLTVL.

The chain recombines TRBV12-3 or TRBV12-4 with TRBJ2-7; the D is unclear. V was cut by 7 bases and J by 7 bases, with 14 bases left in between. The CDR3 extends over 12 amino acids. CDR3 DNA sequence: TGTGCCAGCAAAAGCCCAGGTGGAGAGCAGTACTTC. Protein product: CASKSPGGEQYF.

The rearrangement uses TRBV5-1 and TRBJ2-7; perhaps TRBD2 as D (5 bases). Trimming cost V 1 base and J 6 bases, with 11 bases left between them. CDR3 length: 13 residues. CDR1 and CDR2 (germline): SGHRS, YFSETQ. The DNA of the CDR3 is TGCGCCAGCAGCTTGCCGGGGTCAGGCGAGCAGTACTTC. This sequence encodes CASSLPGSGEQYF.

A few counts support this clonotype. Written as DNA, the CDR3 is TGTGCCAGCAGCTTTTCACGGGGGCAGCGCCGTGCGAACACTGAAGCTTTCTTT. The encoded protein is CASSFSRGQRRANTEAFF. This rearrangement joins TRBV7-9 to TRBJ1-1, with a weak D call TRBD1 (6 bases). Looked up from germline, CDR1 is SEHNR and CDR2 is FQNEAQ (reference sequence). The CDR3 runs 18 residues. Trimming stripped 3 bases from V and 1 base from J, with 21 bases between.

This sequence joins TRBV7-2 and TRBJ2-1; the match to TRBD1 covers 12 bases. The CDR3 runs to 18 residues. Trimming cost V 3 bases and J 0 bases; bases outside gene matches: 6. Germline V lookup: CDR1 SGHTA, CDR2 FQGNSA. The CDR3 DNA sequence: TGTGCCAGCAGCTTTCCGGGACAGGGGGCGAGCTCCTACAATGAGCAGTTCTTC. Protein sequence: CASSFPGQGASSYNEQFF.

This clonotype was recorded a few times. The V call is TRBV12-3 or TRBV12-4, the J call TRBJ1-1, with 9 positions matching TRBD1. The CDR3 consists of 13 residues. With V trimmed by 5 bases and J by 5 bases, 3 bases remained unmatched. The DNA of the CDR3 is TGTGCCAGCAGTCGGACAGGGGTAACTGAAGCTTTCTTT. This sequence encodes CASSRTGVTEAFF.

V gene TRBV10-3 combines with J gene TRBJ2-7; D remains ambiguous. The CDR3 spans 16 residues. Germline V gene data show CDR1 as ENHRY and CDR2 as SYGVKD. V was clipped by 6 bases and J by 0 bases, with 18 bases between them. The CDR3 DNA follows: TGTGCCATCAGGGATGGCATCTCGGGCAGCTCCTACGAGCAGTACTTC. Translation: CAIRDGISGSSYEQYF.

The rearrangement links TRBV7-6 to TRBJ2-2; D is possibly TRBD2 (5 bases). V dropped 0 bases and J dropped 3 bases, with 14 bases sitting between them. Germline CDR1 reads SGHVS; CDR2 reads FNYEAQ. This CDR3 is built from 17 residues. The CDR3 loop reads CASSLARAPADTGELFF. The CDR3 DNA is TGTGCCAGCAGCTTAGCGCGGGCGCCGGCGGACACCGGGGAGCTGTTTTTT.

This clonotype was recorded a few times. The rearrangement links TRBV5-4 to TRBJ2-1; 8 nucleotides match TRBD2. In germline, CDR1 is SGHNT, CDR2 YYREEE (reference sequence). J gave up 0 bases and V 4 bases, and 9 bases lay outside the gene matches. The CDR3 contains 17 residues. The CDR3 nucleotides are TGTGCCAGCAGCCCTCAGGTAGCGGGGAGCTCCTACAATGAGCAGTTCTTC. Translated: CASSPQVAGSSYNEQFF.

A single count supports this clonotype. This rearrangement joins TRBV7-6 to TRBJ1-6, with D hard to call. CDR3 size: 16 residues. Germline lookup yields CDR1 SGHVS and CDR2 FNYEAQ. Trimming removed 1 base from V and 6 bases from J, with 13 bases in between. In nucleotides, the CDR3 is TGTGCCAGCAGCTTAGAACAGCATTGGGGTAATTCACCCCTCCACTTT. It encodes CASSLEQHWGNSPLHF.

This clonotype has a handful of counts. This chain links TRBV27 with TRBJ1-5, with 7 positions matching TRBD1. CDR3 length: 16 amino acids. The V and J ends lost 8 bases and 1 base, in that order; junction bases with no gene match: 11. From germline, CDR1 is MNHEY and CDR2 SMNVEV (reference sequence). CDR3 in amino acids: CASRDRASVSNQPQHF. CDR3 DNA: TGTGCCAGCCGAGACAGGGCAAGTGTAAGCAATCAGCCCCAGCATTTT.

This rearrangement joins TRBV15 to TRBJ2-1, with D uncertain. The CDR3 is 14 residues long. Germline loops: CDR1 LNHNV, CDR2 YYDKDF (reference sequence). With 7 bases removed from V and 0 bases from J, the gap between germline ends came to 10 bases. DNA of the CDR3: TGTGCCACCATGCCACCCAGCTCCTACAATGAGCAGTTCTTC. Translated: CATMPPSSYNEQFF. Full variable domain (missing parts from reference TRBV15 and TRBJ2-1): DAMVIQNPRYQVTQFGKPVTLSCSQTLNHNVMYWYQQKSSQAPKLLFHYYDKDFNNEADTPDNFQSRRPNTSFCFLDIRSPGLGDTAMYLCATMPPSSYNEQFFGPGTRLTVL.

This clonotype appeared a few times. The CDR3, as DNA: TGTGCCAGCAGCCCCCGGCCAGGGTGGCAGGGGTTAGATACGCAGTATTTT. Its protein product is CASSPRPGWQGLDTQYF. The chain carries TRBV11-2 and TRBJ2-3, with a possible D match to TRBD1 (6 bases). The germline V and J ends were trimmed by 5 bases and 5 bases, with 23 bases remaining between them. CDR1 and CDR2 from the germline V gene are SGHAT and FQNNGV. CDR3 length: 17 residues.

This chain links TRBV4-1 with TRBJ1-5; 8 nucleotides match TRBD1. The CDR3 length is 16 residues. Germline V gene lookup returns CDR1 MGHRA and CDR2 YSYEKL. Trimming at V came to 1 base and at J to 1 base, leaving 3 bases not matched to a gene. DNA for the CDR3: TGCGCCAGCAGCCAAGGGGGGGACAGGAGCAATCAGCCCCAGCATTTT. The encoded protein is CASSQGGDRSNQPQHF.

The table lists this clonotype with many counts. The chain is built from TRBV7-8 and TRBJ2-3; D might be TRBD1 (5 bases). Germline V gives CDR1 SGHVS, CDR2 FQNEAQ. Trimming removed 1 base from V and 0 bases from J, with 14 bases in between. The CDR3 is 17 amino acids. The DNA for the CDR3 is TGTGCCAGCAGCTTAGGGGTGACAGATTATAGCACAGATACGCAGTATTTT. Translated, it gives CASSLGVTDYSTDTQYF.

This clonotype was detected a few times. V is TRBV6-2 or TRBV6-3 and J is TRBJ2-1, with TRBD2 identical over 9 bases. With V trimmed by 5 bases and J by 7 bases, 15 bases remained unmatched. CDR3 size: 17 residues. The germline V gene encodes CDR1 MNHEY and CDR2 SVGEGT. The CDR3 is CASSLMLAGLTGNEQFF. For the CDR3, the DNA is TGTGCCAGCAGTCTGATGCTAGCGGGGCTTACAGGGAATGAGCAGTTCTTC.

DNA of the CDR3: TGTGCCATCAGTTACCAGACAGGGATGAACACTGAAGCTTTCTTT. It codes for CAISYQTGMNTEAFF. The chain has TRBV10-3 and TRBJ1-1; 7 bases agree with TRBD1. V gave up 5 bases and J gave up 0 bases; unmatched junction bases: 6. The CDR3 runs 15 residues. The germline gives CDR1 ENHRY, CDR2 SYGVKD.

In its sample, this clonotype was seen many times. CDR3 protein: CASSSDRRNTEAFF. The CDR3 nucleotides are TGTGCCAGCAGTTCCGACAGGAGGAACACTGAAGCTTTCTTT. The rearrangement joins TRBV7-2 to TRBJ1-1; maybe TRBD1 (6 bases). The germline V gene encodes CDR1 SGHTA and CDR2 FQGNSA. The CDR3 contains 14 residues. Trimming removed 6 bases at V and 1 base at J, with 12 bases between.

The gene calls are TRBV4-1 and TRBJ1-2; D gene uncertain. This CDR3 is 16 amino acids long. Trimming stripped 1 base from V and 4 bases from J, with 16 bases between. The germline gives CDR1 MGHRA, CDR2 YSYEKL. CDR3 sequence: CASSQAARVDFYGYTF. DNA of the CDR3: TGCGCCAGCAGCCAAGCAGCAAGGGTAGACTTCTATGGCTACACCTTC.